This T cell receptor (beta chain) was sequenced for a study of shared clonotypes between healthy human individuals. The method was immunoSEQ multiplex PCR; TCRdb's version includes in-frame clones alone and lacks a portion of them. The data contain around 990,000 clones, 60% to 85% of them singletons. This CDR3 contains 15 residues. With 5 bases clipped from V and 0 bases from J, the junction kept 4 bases outside the gene matches. The germline gives CDR1 LNHDA, CDR2 SQIVND (reference sequence). This chain uses TRBV19 with TRBJ1-1; 9 bases fit TRBD1. The sequencing sample was made of memory CD4+ T cells from PBMCs. This sample's subset: CD45RA-negative fraction. This sequence originates from a man aged 18 to 35 in good health. Some clones in this sample may be carry-over from other donors' samples. The CDR3 nucleotides read TGTGCCAGTAGTGGACAGGGGACCATGAACACTGAAGCTTTCTTT. Translation gives CASSGQGTMNTEAFF.